The 27 T cell receptor beta chains listed next were all sequenced from one sample in a study of blood T cell repertoires in COVID-19. TCRdb's copy holds only in-frame clones and misses some; the assay was immunoSEQ multiplex PCR. Among some 150,000 clones listed, 80% to 85% were seen once. The sample comprised PBMCs or T cells enriched from blood (not recorded which). The receptor set was obtained from a woman between 50 and 59 years old who had been exposed to COVID-19.

The chain joins TRBV11-2 to TRBJ1-1; D is perhaps TRBD1 (6 bases). V was clipped by 5 bases and J by 4 bases, with 17 bases between them. CDR3 size: 15 residues. Germline-derived CDR1 and CDR2 are SGHAT and FQNNGV. CDR3 sequence reads: CASSPGTLLRTEAFF. CDR3 sequence (DNA): TGTGCCAGCAGCCCCGGGACACTTTTGCGCACTGAAGCTTTCTTT.

This chain connects TRBV30 to TRBJ2-3; 11 bases align to TRBD2. V was pared by 0 bases and J by 3 bases, with 2 bases of the junction left unmatched. CDR3 length equals 15 residues. The V gene's germline CDR1 is GTSNPN and CDR2 SVGIG (reference sequence). CDR3 amino acids: CAWSVASGGTDTQYF. DNA for the CDR3: TGTGCCTGGAGTGTAGCTAGCGGGGGGACAGATACGCAGTATTTT.

The V call is TRBV6-5, the J call TRBJ1-5; D might be TRBD1 (5 bases). V lost 6 bases to trimming and J lost 5 bases, with 14 bases between them. The CDR3 has 14 amino acids. Germline CDR1 is MNHEY and CDR2 is SVGAGI. The CDR3: CASSRQGGDQPQHF. DNA for the CDR3: TGTGCCAGCAGCCGGCAGGGAGGGGATCAGCCCCAGCATTTT.

J is TRBJ2-1 and V is TRBV5-4; 8 bases line up with TRBD2. The CDR3 extends over 17 amino acids. V lost 0 bases, J lost 2 bases, and 7 bases stayed unmatched. CDR1 SGHNT and CDR2 YYREEE come from the germline V gene (reference sequence). CDR3 in amino acids: CASSLAPLAGAYNEQFF. The CDR3 DNA sequence: TGTGCCAGCAGCTTGGCCCCCCTAGCGGGCGCCTACAATGAGCAGTTCTTC.

This clone was seen just once. CDR3 in amino acids: CASSQELLGLAGHGELFF. The DNA for the CDR3 is TGCGCCAGCAGCCAAGAACTGTTGGGGCTAGCGGGGCACGGGGAGCTGTTTTTT. The V and J genes are TRBV4-1 and TRBJ2-2, with TRBD2 identical over 9 bases. The ends lost 0 bases at V and 7 bases at J; junction bases unmatched: 12. CDR1 and CDR2 (germline): MGHRA, YSYEKL. The CDR3 sequence is 18 residues long.

The rearrangement joins TRBV29-1 to TRBJ2-3, with D maybe TRBD2 (6 bases). Trimming left V 4 bases short and J 0 bases short, with 11 bases between. The germline V gene has CDR1 SQVTM and CDR2 ANQGSEA. CDR3 length: 14 amino acids. This CDR3 reads CSVVRGFSTDTQYF. In nucleotides, the CDR3 is TGCAGCGTTGTACGGGGGTTTAGCACAGATACGCAGTATTTT.

The V gene is TRBV6-2 or TRBV6-3, the J gene TRBJ1-2, with D uncertain. Trimming left V 2 bases short and J 11 bases short, with 9 bases between. Germline V lookup: CDR1 MNHEY, CDR2 SVGEGT. The CDR3 is 11 amino acids. The CDR3: CASSYGRLYTF. The CDR3 DNA sequence: TGTGCCAGCAGTTACGGGCGCCTTTACACCTTC.

V gene TRBV5-1 combines with J gene TRBJ2-7; D might be TRBD1 (6 bases). In germline, CDR1 is SGHRS, CDR2 YFSETQ. V was shortened by 4 bases and J by 4 bases, with 18 bases between the two germline ends. This CDR3 comprises 15 residues. This CDR3 reads CASSRRDMLAYEQYF. Here the CDR3 DNA reads TGCGCCAGCAGCCGCCGGGACATGCTAGCTTACGAGCAGTACTTC.

The chain uses TRBV3-1 (or the pseudogene TRBV3-2) and TRBJ2-1; 7 nucleotides align to TRBD2. V shed 7 bases, J shed 5 bases, and the junction held 11 bases outside the gene matches. CDR1 LGHDT and CDR2 YNNKEL come from the germline V gene (reference sequence). This CDR3 has 15 residues. CDR3 in DNA: TGTGCCAGCACCCCTGGAGAAGCGGGGAACAATGAGCAGTTCTTC. Its translation is CASTPGEAGNNEQFF.

The chain carries TRBV30 and TRBJ2-3, with 8 bases aligning to TRBD1. The CDR3 is made up of 14 amino acids. V was pared by 3 bases and J by 4 bases, with 6 bases of the junction left unmatched. Germline V gives CDR1 GTSNPN, CDR2 SVGIG (reference sequence). The CDR3 reads CAWSGQGNADTQYF. CDR3 coding DNA: TGTGCCTGGAGCGGACAGGGTAATGCAGATACGCAGTATTTT.

The chain has TRBV27 and TRBJ1-5, with no clear D. Trimming took 2 bases from V and 7 from J, leaving 9 bases between them. Germline CDR1 MNHEY, CDR2 SMNVEV (reference sequence). The CDR3 extends over 13 amino acids. CDR3 nucleotide sequence: TGTGCCAGCAGTTTACGAGGGCAGCAGCCCCAGCATTTT. It yields the protein CASSLRGQQPQHF.

The J gene is TRBJ1-5, the V gene TRBV19; 7 bases line up with TRBD1. Germline V gene lookup returns CDR1 LNHDA and CDR2 SQIVND (reference sequence). CDR3 size: 17 residues. V trimming: 7 bases; J trimming: 10 bases; junction bases outside the gene matches: 22. CDR3 in amino acids: CASTPLRDSPRGLPQHF. CDR3 in DNA: TGTGCCAGTACCCCCTTGCGGGACAGCCCACGGGGTTTACCCCAGCATTTT.

The rearrangement links TRBV5-6 to TRBJ1-1, with TRBD1 matching 11 bases. Germline V gene sequence: CDR1 SGHDT, CDR2 YYEEEE. The V segment lost 6 bases and the J segment 5 bases; nucleotides outside the gene matches: 3. The length of the CDR3 is 13 residues. The CDR3 spells CASTGQGATEAFF. CDR3 bases: TGTGCCAGCACCGGACAGGGGGCGACTGAAGCTTTCTTT. Complete variable domain (other parts from reference TRBV5-6 and TRBJ1-1): DAGVTQSPTHLIKTRGQQVTLRCSPKSGHDTVSWYQQALGQGPQFIFQYYEEEERQRGNFPDRFSGHQFPNYSSELNVNALLLGDSALYLCASTGQGATEAFFGQGTRLTVV.

The V and J genes are TRBV25-1 and TRBJ2-2; 8 bases match TRBD1. Germline CDR1 is MGHDK and CDR2 is SYGVNS. The CDR3 contains 16 residues. V dropped 6 bases and J dropped 1; count of bases not matched to a gene: 7. The CDR3 loop reads CASRLSGTGNTGELFF. The CDR3 region has the DNA TGTGCCAGCAGGCTGTCCGGGACAGGGAACACCGGGGAGCTGTTTTTT. Using reference TRBV25-1 and TRBJ2-2 for the parts outside the CDR3, the full variable domain is EADIYQTPRYLVIGTGKKITLECSQTMGHDKMYWYQQDPGMELHLIHYSYGVNSTEKGDLSSESTVSRIRTEHFPLTLESARPSHTSQYLCASRLSGTGNTGELFFGEGSRLTVL.

The chain employs TRBV25-1 and TRBJ2-2; no clear D. CDR1 is MGHDK and CDR2 is SYGVNS in the germline V gene. The CDR3 has 13 residues. The V and J ends lost 11 bases and 3 bases respectively, with 13 bases between them. This CDR3 reads CAGRGMDTGELFF. As DNA, the CDR3 is TGTGCCGGTCGCGGCATGGACACCGGGGAGCTGTTTTTT. Combining the CDR3 with reference TRBV25-1 and TRBJ2-2 gives the whole variable domain EADIYQTPRYLVIGTGKKITLECSQTMGHDKMYWYQQDPGMELHLIHYSYGVNSTEKGDLSSESTVSRIRTEHFPLTLESARPSHTSQYLCAGRGMDTGELFFGEGSRLTVL.

J is TRBJ2-7 and V is TRBV5-6; D possibly corresponds to TRBD2 (6 bases). V was trimmed by 4 bases and J by 1 base, leaving 9 bases between them. The CDR3 consists of 13 residues. CDR1 and CDR2 from the germline V gene are SGHDT and YYEEEE. This chain's CDR3 is CASSLAGSYEQYF. The CDR3 nucleotides are TGTGCCAGCAGCCTGGCGGGATCCTACGAGCAGTACTTC.

This chain uses TRBV7-2 with TRBJ1-6; D is unresolved. Germline values: CDR1 SGHTA, CDR2 FQGNSA. Trimming pared 3 bases from V and 0 bases from J, leaving 3 bases between. This CDR3 contains 14 residues. The CDR3 DNA sequence: TGTGCCAGCAGCTTGAGCTCCTATAATTCACCCCTCCACTTT. Translation: CASSLSSYNSPLHF.

The V gene is TRBV2, the J gene TRBJ2-5, with a weak D call TRBD2 (5 bases). The V and J ends lost 5 bases and 0 bases respectively, with 13 bases between them. Germline-derived CDR1 and CDR2 are SNHLY and FYNNEI. The CDR3 is made up of 15 amino acids. The CDR3 bases are TGTGCCAGCAGTCGTGACTACCCGTACCAAGAGACCCAGTACTTC. Translation gives CASSRDYPYQETQYF.

CDR3 sequence reads: CSGLTGENTIYF. The CDR3 DNA sequence: TGCAGCGGTCTGACAGGGGAAAACACCATATATTTT. The chain employs TRBV29-1 and TRBJ1-3; 8 positions match TRBD1. Germline values: CDR1 SQVTM, CDR2 ANQGSEA. The CDR3 length is 12 residues. The junction had 5 bases not matched to a gene; V was cut back by 7 bases and J by 6 bases.

The chain couples TRBV6-5 to TRBJ2-5; 9 positions agree with TRBD2. Trimming cost V 2 bases and J 2 bases; bases outside gene matches: 3. Germline V CDR1 and CDR2: MNHEY, SVGAGI. CDR3 size: 15 residues. CDR3 nucleotide sequence: TGTGCCAGCAGTTACGAGCGGGGGGATCAAGAGACCCAGTACTTC. Translating gives CASSYERGDQETQYF.

This sequence joins TRBV25-1 and TRBJ1-2; D is unresolved. The CDR3 extends over 13 amino acids. Germline V gene sequence: CDR1 MGHDK, CDR2 SYGVNS. Trimming left V 4 bases short and J 4 bases short, with 10 bases between. The CDR3 reads CASSGQVPYGYTF. CDR3 sequence (DNA): TGTGCCAGCAGTGGGCAGGTTCCCTATGGCTACACCTTC.

This clone was seen once. The rearrangement uses TRBV2 and TRBJ1-1; maybe TRBD1 (6 bases). Germline V gene lookup returns CDR1 SNHLY and CDR2 FYNNEI. V lost 6 bases and J 1 base, leaving 15 bases between the germline ends. This CDR3 is 15 amino acids long. As DNA, the CDR3 is TGTGCCAGCAGCGCTCCTACAGGGACGAACACTGAAGCTTTCTTT. Its protein is CASSAPTGTNTEAFF.

The sample holds one count of this clone. This chain joins TRBV5-1 and TRBJ1-2; 7 bases match TRBD1. The J segment lost 2 bases and the V segment lost 4 bases, leaving 5 bases of the junction unmatched. Germline V gene data show CDR1 as SGHRS and CDR2 as YFSETQ. The CDR3 loop spans 14 amino acids. This CDR3 reads CASSPTGDNYGYTF. The CDR3, as DNA: TGCGCCAGCAGCCCTACAGGGGACAACTATGGCTACACCTTC.

V gene TRBV7-8 combines with J gene TRBJ2-1, with 13 bases identical to TRBD2. The CDR3 spans 18 residues. Germline V gene lookup returns CDR1 SGHVS and CDR2 FQNEAQ. After removal of 4 bases from V and 2 bases from J, the junction contained 8 bases not matched to a gene. The CDR3 DNA reads as TGTGCCAGCAGCTCCCCCAGGACTAGCGGGGGAACCTACAATGAGCAGTTCTTC. Protein sequence: CASSSPRTSGGTYNEQFF.

The chain joins TRBV28 to TRBJ1-5; TRBD1 agrees at 7 bases. The CDR3 covers 15 residues. J was trimmed by 11 bases and V by 5 bases; bases with no gene match: 15. Germline CDR1 reads MDHEN; CDR2 reads SYDVKM. As DNA, the CDR3 is TGTGCCAGCAGTCCGACAGGGTCCGGCCATCGGGCCCAGCATTTT. It codes for CASSPTGSGHRAQHF.

The rearrangement uses TRBV7-2 and TRBJ1-3; perhaps TRBD1 as D (5 bases). Trimming took off 2 bases at V and 5 bases at J, with 10 bases between the two ends. The CDR3 loop spans 14 amino acids. The germline CDR1 and CDR2 sequences are SGHTA and FQGNSA. The CDR3 sequence is CASSLQGGRNTIYF. The CDR3 DNA follows: TGTGCCAGCAGCTTACAGGGTGGTAGAAACACCATATATTTT.

This chain connects TRBV10-3 to TRBJ2-1; the D is unclear. Looked up from germline, CDR1 is ENHRY and CDR2 is SYGVKD. The CDR3 spans 12 residues. V was shortened by 6 bases and J by 7 bases, with 10 bases between the two germline ends. Here the CDR3 reads CAIRALSNEQFF. In nucleotides, the CDR3 is TGTGCCATCAGGGCCCTCTCAAATGAGCAGTTCTTC.